The 21 T cell receptor beta chains below come from one sample, sequenced in a study of T cell changes during pregnancy in multiple sclerosis. Using immunoSEQ multiplex PCR, the repertoire was profiled, and TCRdb retains in-frame clones only, with some absent. There are tens of thousands of clones in the sample; roughly nine tenths occur only once, and approximately 3.4% lies in the top ten. This specimen consisted of peripheral blood, obtained before pregnancy. The receptors shown here come from a female donor with multiple sclerosis, enrolled in a pregnancy study.

This chain joins TRBV5-1 and TRBJ2-1; possibly TRBD1 for D (6 bases). This CDR3 is 14 amino acids long. V lost 1 base and J lost 7, with 12 bases in between. The V gene's germline CDR1 is SGHRS and CDR2 YFSETQ. CDR3 bases: TGCGCCAGCAGCTTGAGGCCAGGGGTTAATGAGCAGTTCTTC. It translates to CASSLRPGVNEQFF.

This clone has a single count. This chain connects TRBV28 to TRBJ1-6; D remains ambiguous. The germline V gene encodes CDR1 MDHEN and CDR2 SYDVKM. The CDR3 has 15 residues. The germline V and J ends were trimmed by 4 bases and 5 bases, with 12 bases remaining between them. CDR3 sequence reads: CASSSQDRDNSPLHF. In DNA, the CDR3 is TGTGCCAGCAGTTCACAAGATCGGGATAATTCACCCCTCCACTTT.

In regard to this clone: It is likely a read error, because the conserved phenylalanine at the end of the CDR3 is missing. It is unclear where the CDR3 begins or ends on the DNA, so no DNA is shown, and the CDR3 is as TCRdb lists it. The chain uses TRBV20-1 and TRBJ1-2; TRBD1 is the table's D call and was not checked against the DNA. The germline V gene encodes CDR1 DFQATT and CDR2 SNEGSKA (reference sequence). Counting both end residues, the CDR3 totals 8 amino acids. The CDR3 loop reads CSARTGRL.

This clone was observed once. The V call is TRBV4-2, the J call TRBJ2-2, with no clear D. The CDR3 totals 17 residues. The germline V gene has CDR1 LGHNA and CDR2 YNFKEQ. The V gene lost 1 base and the J gene lost 0 bases, with 12 bases spanning the gap. Here the CDR3 reads CASSQGGNDANTGELFF. In DNA, the CDR3 is TGTGCCAGCAGCCAAGGCGGCAACGACGCGAACACCGGGGAGCTGTTTTTT.

The J gene is TRBJ2-5, the V gene TRBV28; the D gene is possibly TRBD1 (6 bases). The ends were cut back, 6 bases at V and 2 bases at J, with 31 bases in the middle. CDR3 length: 20 residues. In germline, CDR1 is MDHEN, CDR2 SYDVKM. The chain's CDR3 is CASRVSSFRFKGHTQETQYF. CDR3 DNA: TGTGCCAGCAGGGTGTCGTCCTTTAGGTTTAAGGGACACACACAAGAGACCCAGTACTTC.

This chain joins TRBV19 and TRBJ2-5, with 14 bases lining up with TRBD2. CDR3 size: 18 residues. Trimming took 6 bases from V and 2 from J; bases not matched to a gene: 11. Germline V gene data show CDR1 as LNHDA and CDR2 as SQIVND (reference sequence). This chain's CDR3 is CASSKTGTSGRAQETQYF. CDR3 nucleotide sequence: TGTGCCAGTAGCAAGACCGGGACTAGCGGGAGAGCTCAAGAGACCCAGTACTTC.

The chain employs TRBV6-1 and TRBJ2-3; 11 positions match TRBD2. The CDR3 runs 15 residues. Looked up from germline, CDR1 is MNHNS and CDR2 is SASEGT. V lost 3 bases and J lost 4; bases outside the gene matches: 3. CDR3 protein: CASSDLAGGPDTQYF. As DNA, the CDR3 is TGTGCCAGCAGTGACCTAGCGGGGGGACCAGATACGCAGTATTTT.

This clone was detected once. The CDR3 spells CAWSAGTGSTDTQYF. CDR3 DNA sequence: TGTGCCTGGAGTGCCGGGACAGGGAGCACAGATACGCAGTATTTT. The chain combines TRBV30 with TRBJ2-3; 9 positions agree with TRBD1. The CDR3 spans 15 residues. Germline V CDR1 and CDR2: GTSNPN, SVGIG (reference sequence). With 1 base clipped from V and 0 bases from J, the junction kept 2 bases outside the gene matches.

V is TRBV11-3 and J is TRBJ2-7; D is possibly TRBD2 (6 bases). The CDR3 runs 12 residues. The V end was cut by 8 bases, the J end by 5 bases, with 13 bases between. CDR1 is SGHNT, CDR2 YENEEA, per germline. The chain's CDR3 is CASGRQGNEQYF. The CDR3, as DNA: TGTGCCAGCGGGAGGCAGGGTAACGAGCAGTACTTC.

This clone is a singleton in its sample. The V gene is TRBV27, the J gene TRBJ2-1, with TRBD2 as a possible D gene (5 bases). This CDR3 spans 16 amino acids. V was shortened by 5 bases and J by 2 bases, with 16 bases between the two germline ends. Germline CDR1 and CDR2: MNHEY and SMNVEV (reference sequence). The CDR3 here is CASSPLAGNTYNEQFF. CDR3 nucleotide sequence: TGTGCCAGCAGTCCACTTGCGGGTAATACCTACAATGAGCAGTTCTTC.

The chain couples TRBV19 to TRBJ2-5; a possible D gene is TRBD2 (7 bases). With 3 bases removed from V and 4 bases from J, the gap between germline ends came to 15 bases. This CDR3 is 15 amino acids long. The germline gives CDR1 LNHDA, CDR2 SQIVND (reference sequence). The CDR3 DNA follows: TGTGCCAGTAGTATTTTTCACAGGGAGGGAGAGACCCAGTACTTC. It is translated as CASSIFHREGETQYF. Full variable domain (remainder filled in from reference TRBV19 and TRBJ2-5): DGGITQSPKYLFRKEGQNVTLSCEQNLNHDAMYWYRQDPGQGLRLIYYSQIVNDFQKGDIAEGYSVSREKKESFPLTVTSAQKNPTAFYLCASSIFHREGETQYFGPGTRLLVL.

This sequence joins TRBV7-9 and TRBJ2-1; 7 bases map to TRBD2. Germline loops: CDR1 SEHNR, CDR2 FQNEAQ (reference sequence). CDR3 length: 13 residues. Trimming removed 6 bases from V and 8 bases from J; junction bases left unmatched: 7. In DNA, the CDR3 is TGTGCCAGCAGGGAACCGGGGGGAGATGAGCAGTTCTTC. Translated, it gives CASREPGGDEQFF.

V usage is TRBV4-2 and J usage is TRBJ1-2; 8 bases are a match to TRBD1. J gave up 6 bases and V 0 bases, and 6 bases lay outside the gene matches. This CDR3 is built from 15 residues. CDR1 and CDR2 from the germline V gene are LGHNA and YNFKEQ. CDR3 sequence reads: CASSQDTRTGNGYTF. Here the CDR3 DNA reads TGTGCCAGCAGCCAAGATACCCGGACAGGGAATGGCTACACCTTC.

This rearrangement joins TRBV6-1 to TRBJ2-5; D possibly corresponds to TRBD1 (6 bases). The DNA end favors TRBJ2-7, so the J call may be wrong. CDR1 MNHNS and CDR2 SASEGT come from the germline V gene. The CDR3 extends over 14 amino acids. The CDR3 DNA sequence: TGTGCCAGCAGTAAAGACAGGCAACTCTACGAGCAGTACTTC. This encodes CASSKDRQLYEQYF.

This chain uses TRBV5-6 with TRBJ2-7; 9 bases fit TRBD1. The CDR3 sequence is 12 residues long. V lost 3 bases to trimming and J lost 5 bases; unmatched junction nucleotides: 0. Germline assignment: CDR1 SGHDT and CDR2 YYEEEE. The CDR3 bases are TGTGCCAGCAGCTGGACAGGGGACGAGCAGTACTTC. It yields the protein CASSWTGDEQYF.

This chain joins TRBV5-1 and TRBJ2-3, with 10 bases matching TRBD2. This CDR3 comprises 18 residues. Germline CDR1 is SGHRS and CDR2 is YFSETQ. V dropped 1 base and J dropped 1; count of bases not matched to a gene: 9. CDR3 loop: CASSLLLGLAGGTDTQYF. The CDR3 bases are TGCGCCAGCAGCTTGTTATTAGGGCTAGCGGGAGGCACAGATACGCAGTATTTT.

This clone is medium-sized. This chain connects TRBV30 to TRBJ1-1; D might be TRBD1 (5 bases). Per germline, CDR1 GTSNPN and CDR2 SVGIG (reference sequence). Trimming left V 0 bases short and J 5 bases short, with 16 bases between. The CDR3 runs to 15 residues. The CDR3 nucleotides read TGTGCCTGGAGTGTACGGGGGTTCGGGTTGACTGAAGCTTTCTTT. Translation gives CAWSVRGFGLTEAFF.

V gene TRBV5-4 combines with J gene TRBJ2-2; 12 nucleotides agree with TRBD1. The germline CDR1 and CDR2 sequences are SGHNT and YYREEE (reference sequence). With V trimmed by 4 bases and J by 5 bases, 3 bases remained unmatched. The length of the CDR3 is 15 residues. CDR3 protein: CASSGTGGVTGELFF. The CDR3 DNA reads TGTGCCAGCAGCGGGACAGGGGGCGTGACCGGGGAGCTGTTTTTT.

This chain connects TRBV28 to TRBJ2-7, with no clear D. The germline gives CDR1 MDHEN, CDR2 SYDVKM. Trimming cost V 2 bases and J 12 bases, with 14 bases left between them. The CDR3 has 12 residues. The CDR3 coding sequence is TGTGCCAGCAGTTTACCAAACTATGATAGGTACTTC. Protein product: CASSLPNYDRYF.

This clone was detected only once. The V call is TRBV6-5, the J call TRBJ1-2, with 7 bases that match TRBD1. The ends lost 6 bases at V and 4 bases at J; junction bases unmatched: 8. The CDR3 consists of 14 residues. Germline V lookup: CDR1 MNHEY, CDR2 SVGAGI. For the CDR3, the DNA is TGTGCCAGCAGCCGACAGGGTGTTGGCTATGGCTACACCTTC. Translated: CASSRQGVGYGYTF.

CDR3 coding DNA: TGCGCCAGCAGCATAGAAATGAATGAAAAACTGTTTTTT. This gives the protein CASSIEMNEKLFF. The rearrangement uses TRBV5-1 and TRBJ1-4; D remains ambiguous. Trimming cost V 4 bases and J 5 bases, with 9 bases left between them. Germline CDR1 reads SGHRS; CDR2 reads YFSETQ. This CDR3 is 13 amino acids long.